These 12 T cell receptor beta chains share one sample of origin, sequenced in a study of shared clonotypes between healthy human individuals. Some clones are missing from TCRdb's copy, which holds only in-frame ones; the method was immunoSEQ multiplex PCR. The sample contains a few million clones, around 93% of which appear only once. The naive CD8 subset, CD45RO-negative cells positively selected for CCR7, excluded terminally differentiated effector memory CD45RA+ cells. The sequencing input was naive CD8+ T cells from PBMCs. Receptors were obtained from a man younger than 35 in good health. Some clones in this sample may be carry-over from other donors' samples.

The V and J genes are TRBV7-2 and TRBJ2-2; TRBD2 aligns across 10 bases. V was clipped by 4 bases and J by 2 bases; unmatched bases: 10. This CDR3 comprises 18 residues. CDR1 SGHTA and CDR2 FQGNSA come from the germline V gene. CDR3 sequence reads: CASSSPWRTSGNTGELFF. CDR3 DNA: TGTGCCAGCAGCTCACCCTGGAGGACTAGCGGTAACACCGGGGAGCTGTTTTTT.

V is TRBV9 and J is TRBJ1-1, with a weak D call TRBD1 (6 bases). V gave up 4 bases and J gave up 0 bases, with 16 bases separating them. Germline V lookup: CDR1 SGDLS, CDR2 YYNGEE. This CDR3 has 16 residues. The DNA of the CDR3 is TGTGCCAGCAGCCAAACAGGGAAGGGGATGAACACTGAAGCTTTCTTT. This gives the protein CASSQTGKGMNTEAFF. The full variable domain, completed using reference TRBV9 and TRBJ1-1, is DSGVTQTPKHLITATGQRVTLRCSPRSGDLSVYWYQQSLDQGLQFLIQYYNGEERAKGNILERFSAQQFPDLHSELNLSSLELGDSALYFCASSQTGKGMNTEAFFGQGTRLTVV.

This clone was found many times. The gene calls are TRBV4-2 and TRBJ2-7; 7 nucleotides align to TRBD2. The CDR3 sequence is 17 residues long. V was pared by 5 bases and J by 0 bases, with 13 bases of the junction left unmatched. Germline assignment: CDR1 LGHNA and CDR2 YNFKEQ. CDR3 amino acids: CASSGSTTSDSSYEQYF. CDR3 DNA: TGTGCCAGCAGCGGATCGACAACTAGCGATAGCTCCTACGAGCAGTACTTC.

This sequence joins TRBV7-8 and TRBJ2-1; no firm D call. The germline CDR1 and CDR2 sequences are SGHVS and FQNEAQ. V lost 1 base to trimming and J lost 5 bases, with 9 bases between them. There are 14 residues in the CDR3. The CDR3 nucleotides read TGTGCCAGCAGCTTAGTTTTTGTGAACAATGAGCAGTTCTTC. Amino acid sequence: CASSLVFVNNEQFF.

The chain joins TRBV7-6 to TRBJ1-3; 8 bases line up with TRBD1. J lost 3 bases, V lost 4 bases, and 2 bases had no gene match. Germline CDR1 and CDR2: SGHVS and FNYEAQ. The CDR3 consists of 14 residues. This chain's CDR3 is CASSSRGLGNTIYF. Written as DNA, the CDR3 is TGTGCCAGCAGCTCCAGGGGGCTTGGAAACACCATATATTTT.

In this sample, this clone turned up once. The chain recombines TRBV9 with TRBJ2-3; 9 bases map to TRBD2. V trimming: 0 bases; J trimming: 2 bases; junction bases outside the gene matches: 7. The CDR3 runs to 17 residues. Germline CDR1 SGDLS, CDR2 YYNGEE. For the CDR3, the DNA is TGTGCCAGCAGCGTAGACTGGCGGGAGGGCCACACAGATACGCAGTATTTT. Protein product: CASSVDWREGHTDTQYF. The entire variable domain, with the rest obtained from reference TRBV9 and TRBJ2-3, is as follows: DSGVTQTPKHLITATGQRVTLRCSPRSGDLSVYWYQQSLDQGLQFLIQYYNGEERAKGNILERFSAQQFPDLHSELNLSSLELGDSALYFCASSVDWREGHTDTQYFGPGTRLTVL.

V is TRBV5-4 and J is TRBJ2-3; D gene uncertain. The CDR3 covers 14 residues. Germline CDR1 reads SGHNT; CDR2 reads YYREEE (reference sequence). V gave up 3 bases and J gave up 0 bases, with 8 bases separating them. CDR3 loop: CASSSLDSTDTQYF. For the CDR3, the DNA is TGTGCCAGCAGCTCTTTAGACAGCACAGATACGCAGTATTTT. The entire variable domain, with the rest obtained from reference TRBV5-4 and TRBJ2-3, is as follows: ETGVTQSPTHLIKTRGQQVTLRCSSQSGHNTVSWYQQALGQGPQFIFQYYREEENGRGNFPPRFSGLQFPNYSSELNVNALELDDSALYLCASSSLDSTDTQYFGPGTRLTVL.

The CDR3 protein is CASSLYSGRVYEQYF. The CDR3 DNA reads as TGTGCCAGCAGTTTATACTCCGGGAGAGTCTACGAGCAGTACTTC. V is TRBV27 and J is TRBJ2-7, with D possibly matching TRBD2 (6 bases). Germline values: CDR1 MNHEY, CDR2 SMNVEV (reference sequence). V was cut by 1 base and J by 3 bases, with 13 bases left in between. The CDR3 length is 15 residues.

The DNA of the CDR3 is TGTGCCAGCAGCTTCGTTGAGTTGAGGGGCACAGATACGCAGTATTTT. The encoded protein is CASSFVELRGTDTQYF. The V call is TRBV27, the J call TRBJ2-3, with D perhaps TRBD2 (5 bases). This CDR3 spans 16 amino acids. Germline loops: CDR1 MNHEY, CDR2 SMNVEV (reference sequence). V was trimmed by 6 bases and J by 1 base, leaving 17 bases between them.

CDR3: CASRDGLGGYEQYF. The CDR3 bases are TGCGCCAGCAGAGACGGTCTCGGGGGCTACGAGCAGTACTTC. The chain is built from TRBV5-1 and TRBJ2-7; TRBD2 is a possible D gene (6 bases). CDR3 length equals 14 residues. CDR1 is SGHRS and CDR2 is YFSETQ in the germline V gene. With 5 bases removed from V and 3 bases from J, the gap between germline ends came to 15 bases. Full variable domain (remainder filled in from reference TRBV5-1 and TRBJ2-7): KAGVTQTPRYLIKTRGQQVTLSCSPISGHRSVSWYQQTPGQGLQFLFEYFSETQRNKGNFPGRFSGRQFSNSRSEMNVSTLELGDSALYLCASRDGLGGYEQYFGPGTRLTVT.

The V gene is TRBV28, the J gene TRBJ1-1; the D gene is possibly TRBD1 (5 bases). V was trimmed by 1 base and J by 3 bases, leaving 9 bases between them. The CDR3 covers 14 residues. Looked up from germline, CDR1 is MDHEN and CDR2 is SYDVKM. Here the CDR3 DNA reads TGTGCCAGCAGTTTATTCAGGGCAGACACTGAAGCTTTCTTT. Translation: CASSLFRADTEAFF.

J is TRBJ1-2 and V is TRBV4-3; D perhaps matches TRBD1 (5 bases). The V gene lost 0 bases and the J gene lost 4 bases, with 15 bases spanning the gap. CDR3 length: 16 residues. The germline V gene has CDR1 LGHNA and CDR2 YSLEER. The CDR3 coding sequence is TGCGCCAGCAGCCAAGAAGGGGCAGGGTTAGGCTATGGCTACACCTTC. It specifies CASSQEGAGLGYGYTF.